This TCR beta chain emerged from a study of blood T cell repertoires in COVID-19. The V end was cut by 0 bases, the J end by 1 base, with 6 bases between. This CDR3 contains 13 residues. Germline CDR1 is GTSNPN and CDR2 is SVGIG (reference sequence). Using immunoSEQ multiplex PCR, the repertoire was profiled, and TCRdb retains in-frame clones only, with some absent. The profile shows 200,000 to 250,000 clones, 85% to 90% of them singletons. The rearrangement uses TRBV30 and TRBJ1-1; D ambiguous. The sequenced sample consisted of PBMCs or T cells enriched from blood (not recorded which). This TCR was sampled from a man aged 40-55 years who had recovered from COVID-19. The DNA of the CDR3 is TGTGCCTGGAGTGTATACAAGAACACTGAAGCTTTCTTT. It encodes CAWSVYKNTEAFF.